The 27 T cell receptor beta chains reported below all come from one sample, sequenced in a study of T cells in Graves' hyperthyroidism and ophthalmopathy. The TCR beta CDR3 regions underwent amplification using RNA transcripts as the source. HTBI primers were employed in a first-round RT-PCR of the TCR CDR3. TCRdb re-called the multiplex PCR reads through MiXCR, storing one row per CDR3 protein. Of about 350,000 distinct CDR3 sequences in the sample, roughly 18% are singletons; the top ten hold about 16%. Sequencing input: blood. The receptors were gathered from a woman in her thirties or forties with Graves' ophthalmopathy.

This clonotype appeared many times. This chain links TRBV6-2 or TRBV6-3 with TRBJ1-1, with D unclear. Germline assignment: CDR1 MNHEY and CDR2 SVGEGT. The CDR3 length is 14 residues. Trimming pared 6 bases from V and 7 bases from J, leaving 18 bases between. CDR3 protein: CASRSYREAGEAFF. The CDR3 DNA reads TGTGCCAGCAGGAGTTACCGGGAGGCTGGTGAAGCTTTCTTT.

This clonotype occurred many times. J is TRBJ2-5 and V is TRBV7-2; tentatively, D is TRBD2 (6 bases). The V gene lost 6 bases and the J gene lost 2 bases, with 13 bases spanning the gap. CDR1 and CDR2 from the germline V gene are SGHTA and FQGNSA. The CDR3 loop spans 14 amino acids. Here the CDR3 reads CASSSGAIQETQYF. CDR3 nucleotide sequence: TGTGCCAGCAGTTCGGGAGCTATACAAGAGACCCAGTACTTC.

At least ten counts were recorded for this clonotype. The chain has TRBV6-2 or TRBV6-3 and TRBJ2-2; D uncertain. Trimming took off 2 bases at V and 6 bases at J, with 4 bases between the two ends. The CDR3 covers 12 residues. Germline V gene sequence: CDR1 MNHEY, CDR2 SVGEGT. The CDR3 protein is CASSYVPGELFF. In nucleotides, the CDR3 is TGTGCCAGCAGTTACGTCCCCGGGGAGCTGTTTTTT.

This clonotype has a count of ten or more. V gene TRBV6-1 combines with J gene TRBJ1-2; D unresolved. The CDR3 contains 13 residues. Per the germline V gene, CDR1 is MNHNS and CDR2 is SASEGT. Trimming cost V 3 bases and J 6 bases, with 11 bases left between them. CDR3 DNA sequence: TGTGCCAGCAGTGATTATAGGAGGCATGGCTACACCTTC. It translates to CASSDYRRHGYTF.

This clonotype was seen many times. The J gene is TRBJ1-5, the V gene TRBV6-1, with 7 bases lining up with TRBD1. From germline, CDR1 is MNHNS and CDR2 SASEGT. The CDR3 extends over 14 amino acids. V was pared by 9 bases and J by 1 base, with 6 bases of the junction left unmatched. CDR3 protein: CASWRQGSNQPQHF. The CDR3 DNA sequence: TGTGCCAGTTGGAGACAGGGAAGCAATCAGCCCCAGCATTTT.

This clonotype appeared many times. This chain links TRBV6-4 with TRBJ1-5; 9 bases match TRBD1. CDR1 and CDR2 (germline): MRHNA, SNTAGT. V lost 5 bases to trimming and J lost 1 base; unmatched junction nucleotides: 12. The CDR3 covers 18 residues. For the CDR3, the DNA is TGTGCCAGCAGTAATGTTCGATACAGGGGGCGCAGCAATCAGCCCCAGCATTTT. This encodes CASSNVRYRGRSNQPQHF.

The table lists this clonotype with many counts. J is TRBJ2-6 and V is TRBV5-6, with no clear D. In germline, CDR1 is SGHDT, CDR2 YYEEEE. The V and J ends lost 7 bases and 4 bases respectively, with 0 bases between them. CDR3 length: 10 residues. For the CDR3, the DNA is TGTGCCAGCGGGGCCAACGTCCTGACTTTC. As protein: CASGANVLTF. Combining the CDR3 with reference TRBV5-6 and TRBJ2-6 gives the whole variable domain DAGVTQSPTHLIKTRGQQVTLRCSPKSGHDTVSWYQQALGQGPQFIFQYYEEEERQRGNFPDRFSGHQFPNYSSELNVNALLLGDSALYLCASGANVLTFGAGSRLTVL.

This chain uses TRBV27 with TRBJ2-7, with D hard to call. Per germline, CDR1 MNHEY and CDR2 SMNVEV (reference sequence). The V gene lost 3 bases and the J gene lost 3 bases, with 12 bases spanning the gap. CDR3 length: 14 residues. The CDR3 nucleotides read TGTGCCAGCAGTTTGGTAGGTAACGTCTACGAGCAGTACTTC. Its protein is CASSLVGNVYEQYF.

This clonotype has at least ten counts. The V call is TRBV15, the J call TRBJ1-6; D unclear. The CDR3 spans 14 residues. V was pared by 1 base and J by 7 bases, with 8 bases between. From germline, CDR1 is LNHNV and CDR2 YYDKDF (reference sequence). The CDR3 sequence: CATSRGSLNSPLHF. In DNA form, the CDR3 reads TGTGCCACCAGCAGAGGCAGCCTGAATTCACCCCTCCACTTT.

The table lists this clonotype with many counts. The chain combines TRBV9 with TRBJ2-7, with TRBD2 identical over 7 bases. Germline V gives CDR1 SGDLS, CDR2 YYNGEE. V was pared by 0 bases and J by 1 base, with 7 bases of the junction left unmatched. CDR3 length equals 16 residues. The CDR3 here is CASSVGSLAESYEQYF. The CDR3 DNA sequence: TGTGCCAGCAGCGTAGGCTCGCTAGCGGAGTCCTACGAGCAGTACTTC.

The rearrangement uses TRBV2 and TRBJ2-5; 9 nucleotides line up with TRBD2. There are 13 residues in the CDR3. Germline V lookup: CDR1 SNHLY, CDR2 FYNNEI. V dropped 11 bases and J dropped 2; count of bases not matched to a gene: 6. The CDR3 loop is CASGREGQETQYF. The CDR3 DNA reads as TGTGCCTCGGGGCGGGAGGGTCAAGAGACCCAGTACTTC.

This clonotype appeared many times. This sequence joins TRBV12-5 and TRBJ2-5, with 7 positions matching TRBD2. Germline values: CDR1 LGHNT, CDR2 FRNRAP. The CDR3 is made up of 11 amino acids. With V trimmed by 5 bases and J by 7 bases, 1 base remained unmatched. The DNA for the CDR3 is TGTGCTAGTGGTCCGGGGGGGACCCAGTACTTC. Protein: CASGPGGTQYF.

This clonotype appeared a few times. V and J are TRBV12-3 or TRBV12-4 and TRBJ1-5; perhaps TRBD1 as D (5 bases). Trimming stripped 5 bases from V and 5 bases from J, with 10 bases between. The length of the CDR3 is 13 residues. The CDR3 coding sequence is TGTGCCAGCAGTCCCGACAGAGATCAGCCCCAGCATTTT. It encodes CASSPDRDQPQHF.

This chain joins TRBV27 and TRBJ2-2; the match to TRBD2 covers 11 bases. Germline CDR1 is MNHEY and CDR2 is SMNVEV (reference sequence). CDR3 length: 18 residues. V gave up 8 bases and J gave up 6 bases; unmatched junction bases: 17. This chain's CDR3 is CASSYSLAGGRKAGELFF. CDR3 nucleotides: TGTGCCAGCTCTTACTCTCTAGCGGGAGGAAGAAAGGCCGGGGAGCTGTTTTTT.

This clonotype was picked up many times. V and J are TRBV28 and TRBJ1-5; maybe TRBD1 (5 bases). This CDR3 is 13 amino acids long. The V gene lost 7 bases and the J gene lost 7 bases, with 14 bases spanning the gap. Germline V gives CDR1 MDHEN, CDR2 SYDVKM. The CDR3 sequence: CASTLRDGQPQHF. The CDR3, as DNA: TGTGCCAGCACCCTCAGGGACGGCCAGCCCCAGCATTTT.

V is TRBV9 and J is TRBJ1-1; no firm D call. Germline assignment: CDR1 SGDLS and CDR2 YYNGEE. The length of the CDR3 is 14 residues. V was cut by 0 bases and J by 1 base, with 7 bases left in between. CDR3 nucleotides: TGTGCCAGCAGCGTAGATTTCGGGAACACTGAAGCTTTCTTT. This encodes CASSVDFGNTEAFF.

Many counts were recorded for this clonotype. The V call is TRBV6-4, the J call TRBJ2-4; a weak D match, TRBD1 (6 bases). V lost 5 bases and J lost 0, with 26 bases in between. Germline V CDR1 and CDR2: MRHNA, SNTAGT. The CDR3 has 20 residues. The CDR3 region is CASSHYPTGLTFLAKNIQYF. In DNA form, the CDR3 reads TGTGCCAGCAGTCACTATCCCACAGGGCTAACTTTCCTAGCCAAAAACATTCAGTACTTC.

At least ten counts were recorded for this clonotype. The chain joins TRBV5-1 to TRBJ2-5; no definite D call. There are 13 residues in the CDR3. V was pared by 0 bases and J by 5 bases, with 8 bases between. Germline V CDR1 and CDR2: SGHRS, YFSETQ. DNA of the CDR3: TGCGCCAGCAGCTTGGAGAATAGGGAGACCCAGTACTTC. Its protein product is CASSLENRETQYF.

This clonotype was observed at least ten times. The CDR3 DNA sequence: TGCAGCGTTGAAGGACACGACCACTCCTACGAGCAGTACTTC. Its translation is CSVEGHDHSYEQYF. The chain joins TRBV29-1 to TRBJ2-7; no clear D gene. Trimming shortened V by 1 base and J by 0 bases, and 10 bases separated the two germline ends. In germline, CDR1 is SQVTM, CDR2 ANQGSEA. This CDR3 spans 14 amino acids.

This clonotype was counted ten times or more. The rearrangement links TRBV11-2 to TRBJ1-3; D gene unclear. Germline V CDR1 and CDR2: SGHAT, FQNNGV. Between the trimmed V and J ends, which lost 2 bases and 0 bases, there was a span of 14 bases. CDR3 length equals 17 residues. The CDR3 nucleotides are TGTGCCAGCAGCTTAATTCTTCGGCATAGCTCTGGAAACACCATATATTTT. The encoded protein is CASSLILRHSSGNTIYF.

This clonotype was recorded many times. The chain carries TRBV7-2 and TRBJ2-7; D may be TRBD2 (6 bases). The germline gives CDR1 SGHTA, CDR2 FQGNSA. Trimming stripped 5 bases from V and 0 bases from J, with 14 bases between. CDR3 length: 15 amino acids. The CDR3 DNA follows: TGTGCCAGCAGCCCCTTCGCGGGAAGCTCCTACGAGCAGTACTTC. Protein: CASSPFAGSSYEQYF.

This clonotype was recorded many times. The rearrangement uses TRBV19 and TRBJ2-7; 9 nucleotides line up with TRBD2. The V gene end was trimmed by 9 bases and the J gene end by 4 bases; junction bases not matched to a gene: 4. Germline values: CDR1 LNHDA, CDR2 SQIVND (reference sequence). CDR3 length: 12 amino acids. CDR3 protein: CASSSGKYEQYF. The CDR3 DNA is TGTGCCAGCTCTAGCGGGAAGTACGAGCAGTACTTC.

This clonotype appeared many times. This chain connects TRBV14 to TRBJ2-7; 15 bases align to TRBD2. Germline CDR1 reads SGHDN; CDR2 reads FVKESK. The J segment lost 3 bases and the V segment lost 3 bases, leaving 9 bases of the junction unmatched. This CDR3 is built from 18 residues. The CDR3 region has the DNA TGTGCCAGCAGCCAGGCGGGACTAGCGGGAGGTGGAATCTACGAGCAGTACTTC. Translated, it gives CASSQAGLAGGGIYEQYF.

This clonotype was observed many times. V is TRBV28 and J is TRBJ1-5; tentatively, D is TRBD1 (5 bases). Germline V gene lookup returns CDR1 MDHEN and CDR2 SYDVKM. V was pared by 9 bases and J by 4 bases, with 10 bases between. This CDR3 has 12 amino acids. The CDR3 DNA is TGTGCCAGTGATCAGGGAAATCAGCCCCAGCATTTT. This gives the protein CASDQGNQPQHF.

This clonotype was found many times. The CDR3 protein is CASSPFTGANVLTF. The CDR3 DNA reads as TGTGCCAGCAGCCCCTTCACTGGGGCCAACGTCCTGACTTTC. The chain employs TRBV7-2 and TRBJ2-6, with D unclear. The CDR3 extends over 14 amino acids. Trimming stripped 5 bases from V and 2 bases from J, with 7 bases between. CDR1 is SGHTA and CDR2 is FQGNSA in the germline V gene.

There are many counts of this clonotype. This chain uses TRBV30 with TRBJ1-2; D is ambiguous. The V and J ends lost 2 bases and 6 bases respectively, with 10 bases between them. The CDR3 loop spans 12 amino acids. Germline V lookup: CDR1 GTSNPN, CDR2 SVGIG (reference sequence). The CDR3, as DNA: TGTGCCTGGAGTCCCACGTCTCATGGCTACACCTTC. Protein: CAWSPTSHGYTF.

This CDR3 is CASTFDRAATEAFF. In DNA form, the CDR3 reads TGTGCCAGCACCTTCGACAGGGCCGCCACTGAAGCTTTCTTT. J is TRBJ1-1 and V is TRBV7-2; 7 bases are shared with TRBD1. Per the germline V gene, CDR1 is SGHTA and CDR2 is FQGNSA. Trimming took 7 bases from V and 4 from J; bases not matched to a gene: 9. The CDR3 has 14 amino acids. Drawing the rest from reference TRBV7-2 and TRBJ1-1, the complete variable domain is GAGVSQSPSNKVTEKGKDVELRCDPISGHTALYWYRQSLGQGLEFLIYFQGNSAPDKSGLPSDRFSAERTGGSVSTLTIQRTQQEDSAVYLCASTFDRAATEAFFGQGTRLTVV.